A selection of T cell receptor beta chains follows, all from one sample in a study of regulatory T cells in long-lasting Graves disease. MiXCR, applied by TCRdb to the multiplex PCR reads, yields one record per CDR3 protein. The sample lists 580,000 or so distinct CDR3 sequences; about 16% were seen once. The same specimen was also included in a second study, on T cells in Graves' hyperthyroidism and ophthalmopathy.

This sample comprised peripheral blood mononuclear cells (PBMCs), obtained at new diagnosis, from a patient treated with antithyroid drugs. All receptors come from a young man with Graves disease. The CDR3 runs from the conserved cysteine through the conserved F or W. The D gene is left open where the match is weak. Size values are once, few and many counts, or a class for expanded clones, and some rows have none.

CDR3 length	J gene	clone size	D gene	V gene	CDR3 DNA	CDR3 protein
15	TRBJ1-4	many	TRBD1	TRBV15	TGTGCCACCAGCAGATACAGGGGCGTTGATGAAAAACTGTTTTTT	CATSRYRGVDEKLFF
15	TRBJ2-2	NA	NA	TRBV28	TGTGCCAGCATCGATCAGGGAGTATCGGCCGGGGAGCTGTTTTTT	CASIDQGVSAGELFF
14	TRBJ1-2	NA	TRBD1	TRBV20-1	TGCAGTGCTTCCGGGACAGGAACTAACTATGGCTACACCTTC	CSASGTGTNYGYTF
15	TRBJ2-5	NA	NA	TRBV5-1	TGCGCCAGCAGCTTGGCCGAGGAGGGGCGGGAGACCCAGTACTTC	CASSLAEEGRETQYF
17	TRBJ2-2	NA	TRBD2	TRBV4-1	TGCGCCAGCAGCCAGAGGACTAGCGGGAGGATCACCGGGGAGCTGTTTTTT	CASSQRTSGRITGELFF
17	TRBJ2-3	NA	TRBD2	TRBV9	TGTGCCAGCAGCGTAGCGGGGGAGGGCGTGAGCACAGATACGCAGTATTTT	CASSVAGEGVSTDTQYF
18	TRBJ2-1	many	TRBD2	TRBV7-9	TGTGCCAGTAGCCCCGGGACTAGCGGGAGAGGGTCCTACAATGAGCAGTTCTTC	CASSPGTSGRGSYNEQFF
12	TRBJ1-3	NA	NA	TRBV30	TGTGCCTGGTCCGGCTCTGGAAACACCATATATTTT	CAWSGSGNTIYF
16	TRBJ2-3	NA	NA	TRBV14	TGTGCCAGCAGCCAAGATGAAGCTCTCGGCACAGATACGCAGTATTTT	CASSQDEALGTDTQYF
13	TRBJ2-5	many	NA	TRBV2	TGTGCCAGCAGTGGAGGGGTATCGGAGACCCAGTACTTC	CASSGGVSETQYF
14	TRBJ1-1	NA	NA	TRBV7-9	TGTGCCAGCAGCCCACCTTTGAGCGGAGGTGAAGCTTTCTTT	CASSPPLSGGEAFF
12	TRBJ2-1	many	NA	TRBV11-3	TGTGCCAGCAGCTTAGATAGTGGTGAGCAGTTCTTC	CASSLDSGEQFF
16	TRBJ2-1	NA	NA	TRBV5-1	TGCGCCAGCAGCTTGGAATGGGGCTCCGCCTACAATGAGCAGTTCTTC	CASSLEWGSAYNEQFF
12	TRBJ2-5	many	NA	TRBV29-1	TGCAGCGTTTCGGTCGGCCAAGAGACCCAGTACTTC	CSVSVGQETQYF
17	TRBJ2-1	many	TRBD2	TRBV6-2/TRBV6-3	TGTGCCAGCAGTTCCGGGACTAGCGGGAGCTTTTTCGGTGAGCAGTTCTTC	CASSSGTSGSFFGEQFF
15	TRBJ2-3	NA	NA	TRBV15	TGTGCCACCAGCAGAGTAGGGACCGCTACAGATACGCAGTATTTT	CATSRVGTATDTQYF
13	TRBJ1-2	many	NA	TRBV11-2	TGTGCCAGCACCCCAGTGGGGGACTATGGCTACACCTTC	CASTPVGDYGYTF
12	TRBJ1-4	NA	NA	TRBV10-3	TGTGCCATCAGTCCCAATGGGGAAAAACTGTTTTTT	CAISPNGEKLFF
13	TRBJ2-5	NA	NA	TRBV9	TGTGCCAGCAGCGTAGGGGCATGGGAGACCCAGTACTTC	CASSVGAWETQYF
19	TRBJ2-1	NA	NA	TRBV11-2	TGTGCCAGCAGCTTAGATAGTCGTTACGGGACGCCTTCCTACAATGAGCAGTTCTTC	CASSLDSRYGTPSYNEQFF
14	TRBJ2-1	few	TRBD2	TRBV20-1	TGCAGTGCTAGAGAAGCGGGAGCCTACAATGAGCAGTTCTTC	CSAREAGAYNEQFF
14	TRBJ2-1	few	TRBD1	TRBV7-8	TGTACCAGCAGCACGGGACAGGGCGGCAATGAGCAGTTCTTC	CTSSTGQGGNEQFF
16	TRBJ2-7	many	NA	TRBV6-1	TGTGCCAGCAGCACTGCCGGGACTGGTTTGGGGAACGAGCAGTACTTC	CASSTAGTGLGNEQYF
15	TRBJ1-2	many	NA	TRBV20-1	TGCAGTGCTAGAGACTCCCTCGGTATGAACTATGGCTACACCTTC	CSARDSLGMNYGYTF
17	TRBJ2-1	NA	TRBD2	TRBV13	TGTGCCAGCAGGCCAACTCTAGCGGGAGGGCCGGTGGGGGAGCAGTTCTTC	CASRPTLAGGPVGEQFF
16	TRBJ2-1	few	NA	TRBV10-3	TGTGCCATCAGTGATAGAGTCGACAGTACCTACAATGAGCAGTTCTTC	CAISDRVDSTYNEQFF
14	TRBJ1-4	NA	NA	TRBV5-1	TGCGCCAGCACCACGGACGGTCGAGGCGAAAAACTGTTTTTT	CASTTDGRGEKLFF
16	TRBJ1-4	many	NA	TRBV3-1	TGTGCCAGCAGCCAAGTTACTTGGACCGTCCCGGAAAAACTGTTTTTT	CASSQVTWTVPEKLFF
16	TRBJ2-2	NA	NA	TRBV28	TGTGCCAGCACTCCTCCGGGGGCGGCGAACACCGGGGAGCTGTTTTTT	CASTPPGAANTGELFF
19	TRBJ2-3	many	NA	TRBV12-3/TRBV12-4	TGTGCCAGCAGCTCACAGTTGACAGGCAGATTTGACCTCACAGATACGCAGTATTTT	CASSSQLTGRFDLTDTQYF
18	TRBJ2-2	few	TRBD2	TRBV5-6	TGTGCCAGCAGCTTGGCAGCGGCAGCCGGGAGGTGGACCGGGGAGCTGTTTTTT	CASSLAAAAGRWTGELFF
18	TRBJ1-1	NA	NA	TRBV6-2/TRBV6-3	TGTGCCAGCAGTTACTCACGGATCCTACGCACACTGAACACTGAAGCTTTCTTT	CASSYSRILRTLNTEAFF
16	TRBJ1-6	few	NA	TRBV5-1	TGCGCCAGCAGCGACCGGAGGGGGGGCGATCCGTCACCCCTCCACTTT	CASSDRRGGDPSPLHF
15	TRBJ1-5	few	TRBD1	TRBV7-9	TGTGCCAGCAGCCGAACAGGGGGCATCATACAGCCCCAGCATTTT	CASSRTGGIIQPQHF
13	TRBJ1-5	NA	TRBD1	TRBV19	TGTGCCAGTGGGACAGCCTCCAATCAGCCCCAGCATTTT	CASGTASNQPQHF
17	TRBJ1-1	many	TRBD1	TRBV7-9	TGTGCCAGCAGCTCTGGGACAGGGGGCTTTGTGAACACTGAAGCTTTCTTT	CASSSGTGGFVNTEAFF
16	TRBJ2-1	many	NA	TRBV28	TGTGCCAGCAGTTTCTTTACACAGAGCTCCTACAATGAGCAGTTCTTC	CASSFFTQSSYNEQFF
16	TRBJ2-1	few	NA	TRBV19	TGTGCCAGTAGTATAGATGGGACGGCTTCCTACAATGAGCAGTTCTTC	CASSIDGTASYNEQFF
14	TRBJ1-1	few	NA	TRBV3-1	TGTGCCAGCACCCGGAAGTATGAGGAAACTGAAGCTTTCTTT	CASTRKYEETEAFF
12	TRBJ1-6	NA	NA	TRBV12-3/TRBV12-4	TGTGCCAGCAGTCCGCAGTATTCACCCCTCCACTTT	CASSPQYSPLHF
13	TRBJ2-1	NA	NA	TRBV7-8	TGTGCCAGCAGCAAAGGGGCAGAGTATGAGCAGTTCTTC	CASSKGAEYEQFF
13	TRBJ1-5	NA	TRBD1	TRBV30	TGTGCCTGGCGTGTACAGGGGGATCAGCCCCAGCATTTT	CAWRVQGDQPQHF
15	TRBJ2-7	many	TRBD2	TRBV12-3/TRBV12-4	TGTGCCAGCAGTTTAGCGGGGACTAGCCAATACGAGCAGTACTTC	CASSLAGTSQYEQYF
14	TRBJ2-1	NA	TRBD2	TRBV3-1	TGTGCCAGCAGCCAGCGGGAGCCCTACAATGAGCAGTTCTTC	CASSQREPYNEQFF
16	TRBJ2-1	many	TRBD1	TRBV5-1	TGCGCCAGCAGCCTAGGGACAGGGGAATGGTACAATGAGCAGTTCTTC	CASSLGTGEWYNEQFF